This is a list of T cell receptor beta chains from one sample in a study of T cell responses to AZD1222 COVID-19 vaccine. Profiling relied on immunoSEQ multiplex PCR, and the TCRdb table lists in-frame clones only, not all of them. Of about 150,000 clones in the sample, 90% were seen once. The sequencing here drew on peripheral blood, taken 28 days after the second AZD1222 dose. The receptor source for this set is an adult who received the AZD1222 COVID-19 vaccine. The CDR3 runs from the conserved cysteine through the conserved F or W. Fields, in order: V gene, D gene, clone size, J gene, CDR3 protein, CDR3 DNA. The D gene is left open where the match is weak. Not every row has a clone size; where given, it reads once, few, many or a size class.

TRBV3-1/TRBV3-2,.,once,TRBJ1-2,CASSQDIGQSHGYTF,TGTGCCAGCAGCCAGGACATCGGACAGTCCCATGGCTACACCTTC
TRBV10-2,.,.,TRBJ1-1,CASSESLMAGTEAFF,TGCGCCAGCAGTGAGTCACTTATGGCAGGGACTGAAGCTTTCTTT
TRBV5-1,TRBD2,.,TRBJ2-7,CASSTRTSGSSYEQYF,TGCGCCAGCAGCACCCGGACTAGCGGGAGTTCCTACGAGCAGTACTTC
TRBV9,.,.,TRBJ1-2,CASSRGGPGDYGYTF,TGTGCCAGCAGCCGTGGGGGGCCGGGGGACTATGGCTACACCTTC
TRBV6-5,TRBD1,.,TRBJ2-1,CASSYSGQGAYNEQFF,TGTGCCAGCAGTTACTCGGGCCAGGGGGCCTACAATGAGCAGTTCTTC
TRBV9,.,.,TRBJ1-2,CASSAYREGYTF,TGTGCCAGCAGCGCATACAGGGAAGGCTACACCTTC
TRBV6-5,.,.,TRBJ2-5,CASSYSTGEGETQYF,TGTGCCAGCAGTTACTCGACAGGGGAGGGGGAGACCCAGTACTTC
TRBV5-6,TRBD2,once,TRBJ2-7,CASSLSGLAYEQYF,TGTGCCAGCAGCTTGTCCGGACTAGCCTACGAGCAGTACTTC
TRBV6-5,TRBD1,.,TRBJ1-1,CASSYRTGGTEAFF,TGTGCCAGCAGTTATAGAACAGGGGGCACTGAAGCTTTCTTT
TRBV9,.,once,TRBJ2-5,CASSVEPQETQYF,TGTGCCAGCAGCGTGGAGCCGCAAGAGACCCAGTACTTC
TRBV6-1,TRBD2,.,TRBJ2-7,CASSEMGTSGRYEQYF,TGTGCCAGCAGTGAAATGGGGACTAGCGGGAGATACGAGCAGTACTTC